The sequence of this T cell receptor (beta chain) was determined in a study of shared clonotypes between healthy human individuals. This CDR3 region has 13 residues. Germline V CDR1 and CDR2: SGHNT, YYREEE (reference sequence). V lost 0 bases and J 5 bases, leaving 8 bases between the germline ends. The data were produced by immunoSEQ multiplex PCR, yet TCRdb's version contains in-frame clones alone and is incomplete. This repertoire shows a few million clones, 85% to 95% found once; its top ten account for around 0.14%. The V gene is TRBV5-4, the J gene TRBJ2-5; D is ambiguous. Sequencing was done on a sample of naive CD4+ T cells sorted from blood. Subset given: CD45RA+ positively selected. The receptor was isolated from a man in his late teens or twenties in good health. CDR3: CASSLGHSETQYF. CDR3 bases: TGTGCCAGCAGCTTGGGGCACAGTGAGACCCAGTACTTC.